The 30 T cell receptor beta chains given below trace back to one sample, sequenced in a study of T cell responses to AZD1222 COVID-19 vaccine. This table comes from immunoSEQ multiplex PCR, and its TCRdb copy is limited to in-frame clones, with some not included. The sample has roughly 150,000 clones, around 93% seen once; the top ten hold 6.5% to 8%. This specimen consisted of peripheral blood, obtained 28 days after the second AZD1222 dose. Receptor source: an adult who received the AZD1222 COVID-19 vaccine.

J is TRBJ2-6 and V is TRBV2; D assignment may be TRBD1 or TRBD2 (5 bases each). The length of the CDR3 is 16 residues. Trimming took 5 bases from V and 2 from J, leaving 13 bases between them. Germline CDR1 reads SNHLY; CDR2 reads FYNNEI. The CDR3 sequence is CASSTGAHAGANVLTF. The CDR3 region has the DNA TGTGCCAGCAGTACCGGGGCCCACGCTGGGGCCAACGTCCTGACTTTC.

The rearrangement joins TRBV5-1 to TRBJ2-6; 7 bases agree with TRBD2. The V gene's germline CDR1 is SGHRS and CDR2 YFSETQ. Trimming removed 8 bases from V and 0 bases from J; junction bases left unmatched: 11. This CDR3 comprises 17 residues. In DNA form, the CDR3 reads TGCGCCAGTGCGGGAGATTTCCATTACTCTGGGGCCAACGTCCTGACTTTC. Residues: CASAGDFHYSGANVLTF. Full variable domain (outside the CDR3, taken from reference TRBV5-1 and TRBJ2-6): KAGVTQTPRYLIKTRGQQVTLSCSPISGHRSVSWYQQTPGQGLQFLFEYFSETQRNKGNFPGRFSGRQFSNSRSEMNVSTLELGDSALYLCASAGDFHYSGANVLTFGAGSRLTVL.

This rearrangement joins TRBV7-9 to TRBJ1-4; 9 nucleotides align to TRBD1. The CDR3 consists of 14 residues. J was trimmed by 8 bases and V by 6 bases; bases with no gene match: 7. Looked up from germline, CDR1 is SEHNR and CDR2 is FQNEAQ (reference sequence). The CDR3 protein is CASSYRGLGEKLFF. The CDR3 DNA sequence: TGTGCCAGCAGTTACAGGGGGCTCGGGGAAAAACTGTTTTTT.

The chain carries TRBV18 and TRBJ1-3; D is possibly TRBD1 (6 bases). CDR1 is KGHSH, CDR2 LQKENI, per germline. V lost 3 bases, J lost 3 bases, and 9 bases lay in between. The CDR3 spans 14 residues. In DNA, the CDR3 is TGTGCCAGCTCACCGAGGGACAATGGAAACACCATATATTTT. Its protein product is CASSPRDNGNTIYF.

V and J are TRBV19 and TRBJ1-1; D is unresolved. The CDR3 contains 14 residues. Trimming left V 3 bases short and J 4 bases short, with 12 bases between. Germline V gene sequence: CDR1 LNHDA, CDR2 SQIVND (reference sequence). In DNA, the CDR3 is TGTGCCAGTAGTATTACCTCAGGAGGCACTGAAGCTTTCTTT. Protein: CASSITSGGTEAFF.

The rearrangement joins TRBV2 to TRBJ2-4; D ambiguous. The length of the CDR3 is 16 residues. Germline lookup yields CDR1 SNHLY and CDR2 FYNNEI. V dropped 3 bases and J dropped 1 base, with 13 bases sitting between them. The CDR3 sequence is CASSDPTFGAKNIQYF. The DNA for the CDR3 is TGTGCCAGCAGTGACCCGACATTTGGGGCCAAAAACATTCAGTACTTC.

V and J are TRBV6-2 or TRBV6-3 and TRBJ1-5; D gene unclear. The CDR3 extends over 13 amino acids. V was shortened by 6 bases and J by 0 bases, with 6 bases between the two germline ends. Germline V gene sequence: CDR1 MNHEY, CDR2 SVGEGT. CDR3 in amino acids: CASSPYSNQPQHF. The CDR3 region has the DNA TGTGCCAGCAGCCCTTATAGCAATCAGCCCCAGCATTTT.

V gene TRBV6-2 or TRBV6-3 combines with J gene TRBJ1-2; D is perhaps TRBD1 (6 bases). V was shortened by 2 bases and J by 6 bases, with 16 bases between the two germline ends. Germline loops: CDR1 MNHEY, CDR2 SVGEGT. The CDR3 totals 15 residues. CDR3 amino acids: CASSYTDSPADGYTF. CDR3 DNA sequence: TGTGCCAGCAGTTACACGGACAGCCCGGCGGATGGCTACACCTTC.

J is TRBJ1-4 and V is TRBV7-2; weak D call: TRBD1 (6 bases). CDR3 length: 15 residues. The germline gives CDR1 SGHTA, CDR2 FQGNSA. Between the trimmed V and J ends, which lost 7 bases and 7 bases, there was a span of 19 bases. As DNA, the CDR3 is TGTGCCAGCACCGACATAGGGGGGATGAGTGAAAAACTGTTTTTT. Translated, it gives CASTDIGGMSEKLFF.

The table lists this clone with a count of one. This sequence joins TRBV9 and TRBJ2-3; 14 bases are shared with TRBD2. Germline loops: CDR1 SGDLS, CDR2 YYNGEE. V dropped 2 bases and J dropped 6; count of bases not matched to a gene: 11. The CDR3 spans 18 residues. This CDR3 is CASSVSGTSGGLLDTQYF. The CDR3 bases are TGTGCCAGCAGCGTTTCCGGGACTAGCGGGGGCCTTCTCGATACGCAGTATTTT.

This clone was counted a single time. The rearrangement uses TRBV11-1 and TRBJ2-3, with 10 bases lining up with TRBD2. The length of the CDR3 is 16 residues. Germline lookup yields CDR1 SGHAT and CDR2 FQDESV (reference sequence). V dropped 1 base and J dropped 6; count of bases not matched to a gene: 7. The CDR3 nucleotides are TGTGCCAGCAGCTTAGAACTAGCGGGACCCTTGGATACGCAGTATTTT. Residues: CASSLELAGPLDTQYF.

V is TRBV6-5 and J is TRBJ2-3, with D tentatively TRBD1 (5 bases). Trimming took off 4 bases at V and 2 bases at J, with 10 bases between the two ends. Germline lookup yields CDR1 MNHEY and CDR2 SVGAGI. This CDR3 has 14 amino acids. The DNA of the CDR3 is TGTGCCAGCAGTTTGACAGTACCCACAGATACGCAGTATTTT. Translating it yields CASSLTVPTDTQYF.

V and J are TRBV7-9 and TRBJ1-2; TRBD1 agrees at 7 bases. The CDR3 has 15 residues. Germline-derived CDR1 and CDR2 are SEHNR and FQNEAQ (reference sequence). V gave up 2 bases and J gave up 5 bases; unmatched junction bases: 8. The CDR3 sequence: CASSLWDSLTYGYTF. CDR3 nucleotides: TGTGCCAGCAGCTTATGGGACAGCCTCACGTATGGCTACACCTTC.

The chain combines TRBV30 with TRBJ2-3; 9 bases fit TRBD2. Germline-derived CDR1 and CDR2 are GTSNPN and SVGIG (reference sequence). V shed 6 bases, J shed 9 bases, and the junction held 7 bases outside the gene matches. The CDR3 spans 12 residues. The CDR3: CACERGAYTQYF. The CDR3 DNA follows: TGTGCCTGTGAGCGGGGGGCCTACACGCAGTATTTT.

The V and J genes are TRBV7-2 and TRBJ2-1; 10 positions agree with TRBD2. With 6 bases clipped from V and 6 bases from J, the junction kept 8 bases outside the gene matches. There are 15 residues in the CDR3. Germline CDR1 and CDR2: SGHTA and FQGNSA. CDR3 nucleotide sequence: TGTGCCAGCAGACCAGCGGGGGGGCCCCGCAATGAGCAGTTCTTC. This translates into CASRPAGGPRNEQFF.

As regards this clone: This same CDR3 is encoded by further DNA sequences in the sample. J is TRBJ1-1 and V is TRBV9; D is unresolved. Per the germline V gene, CDR1 is SGDLS and CDR2 is YYNGEE. This CDR3 spans 14 amino acids. Trimming shortened V by 0 bases and J by 2 bases, and 8 bases separated the two germline ends. The CDR3 sequence is CASSVGTVNTEAFF. The CDR3 DNA reads as TGTGCCAGCAGCGTAGGTACGGTAAACACTGAAGCTTTCTTT.

This rearrangement joins TRBV3-1 (or the pseudogene TRBV3-2) to TRBJ2-3, with D unresolved. Trimming stripped 5 bases from V and 2 bases from J, with 5 bases between. The germline V gene encodes CDR1 LGHDT and CDR2 YNNKEL (reference sequence). This CDR3 is built from 12 residues. This CDR3 is CASSYDTDTQYF. The CDR3 bases are TGTGCCAGCAGCTACGACACAGATACGCAGTATTTT.

This chain links TRBV10-3 with TRBJ2-7; no reliable D call. Trimming cost V 0 bases and J 0 bases, with 9 bases left between them. The CDR3 sequence is 15 residues long. Germline V gene lookup returns CDR1 ENHRY and CDR2 SYGVKD. The CDR3: CAISESTDYSYEQYF. DNA of the CDR3: TGTGCCATCAGTGAGTCGACTGATTACTCCTACGAGCAGTACTTC.

The CDR3 DNA reads TGTGCCAGCAGTTTCGGGACTTCGGATACTAACTATGGCTACACCTTC. It codes for CASSFGTSDTNYGYTF. The chain combines TRBV28 with TRBJ1-2, with D maybe TRBD1 (5 bases). The ends were cut back, 3 bases at V and 0 bases at J, with 14 bases in the middle. The germline CDR1 and CDR2 sequences are MDHEN and SYDVKM. The CDR3 length is 16 residues.

V is TRBV5-1 and J is TRBJ2-7, with 7 nucleotides matching TRBD2. Trimming took 2 bases from V and 0 from J; bases not matched to a gene: 2. The CDR3 has 14 amino acids. Germline CDR1 and CDR2: SGHRS and YFSETQ. CDR3 sequence (DNA): TGCGCCAGCAGCTTTAGGACTAGCTCCTACGAGCAGTACTTC. It translates to CASSFRTSSYEQYF.

This chain joins TRBV7-2 and TRBJ1-2; D is ambiguous. The CDR3 is made up of 13 amino acids. The ends were cut back, 7 bases at V and 8 bases at J, with 17 bases in the middle. The germline V gene has CDR1 SGHTA and CDR2 FQGNSA. The chain's CDR3 is CASTPRSVGGYTF. The CDR3, as DNA: TGTGCCAGCACCCCAAGGTCCGTCGGCGGCTACACCTTC.

The chain links TRBV28 to TRBJ1-5, with D possibly being TRBD1 (6 bases). The CDR3 loop spans 15 amino acids. Trimming removed 4 bases from V and 8 bases from J, with 18 bases in between. The germline V gene encodes CDR1 MDHEN and CDR2 SYDVKM. CDR3 loop: CASSSTGLGLKPQHF. In nucleotides, the CDR3 is TGTGCCAGCAGTTCAACAGGGCTGGGGTTAAAGCCCCAGCATTTT.

This clone was seen once. DNA for the CDR3: TGTGCCAGCAGGACAGGGGCGTCGGAGACCCAGTACTTC. It specifies CASRTGASETQYF. This chain links TRBV2 with TRBJ2-5, with 8 bases fitting TRBD1. The junction had 5 bases not matched to a gene; V was cut back by 6 bases and J by 5 bases. Per the germline V gene, CDR1 is SNHLY and CDR2 is FYNNEI. The CDR3 consists of 13 residues.

Here the CDR3 DNA reads TGTGCCAGTAGTATAGATTCACGGGAGAACTATGGCTACACCTTC. Its translation is CASSIDSRENYGYTF. The chain is built from TRBV19 and TRBJ1-2; D not certain. This CDR3 region has 15 residues. Germline V CDR1 and CDR2: LNHDA, SQIVND (reference sequence). Trimming took off 0 bases at V and 2 bases at J, with 10 bases between the two ends.

The chain links TRBV11-2 to TRBJ1-1; no firm D call. Germline loops: CDR1 SGHAT, CDR2 FQNNGV. The CDR3 loop spans 14 amino acids. V shed 0 bases and J shed 8 bases, with 13 bases lying between them. For the CDR3, the DNA is TGTGCCAGCAGCTTAGATCTATCTGCGGGGGAAGCTTTCTTT. It encodes CASSLDLSAGEAFF.

The rearrangement uses TRBV6-1 and TRBJ1-3; 7 bases map to TRBD1. The CDR3 runs to 15 residues. CDR1 MNHNS and CDR2 SASEGT come from the germline V gene. The junction had 1 base not matched to a gene; V was cut back by 2 bases and J by 0 bases. CDR3 bases: TGTGCCAGCAGTGAACAGGGGGGCTCTGGAAACACCATATATTTT. This encodes CASSEQGGSGNTIYF.

This rearrangement joins TRBV19 to TRBJ1-1; D may be TRBD1 (6 bases). The germline gives CDR1 LNHDA, CDR2 SQIVND (reference sequence). The V end lost 2 bases, the J end lost 4 bases, and 11 bases lay between the germline ends. The CDR3 has 14 residues. The CDR3 coding sequence is TGTGCCAGTAGTATACCAGGGGTCAGCACTGAAGCTTTCTTT. Residues: CASSIPGVSTEAFF.

The chain carries TRBV7-9 and TRBJ2-5, with 9 bases lining up with TRBD1. This CDR3 contains 15 residues. J lost 2 bases, V lost 5 bases, and 6 bases had no gene match. Germline CDR1 SEHNR, CDR2 FQNEAQ (reference sequence). CDR3 loop: CASSPQGASQETQYF. CDR3 sequence (DNA): TGTGCCAGCAGCCCACAGGGGGCTAGTCAAGAGACCCAGTACTTC.

This chain connects TRBV27 to TRBJ1-5; D not resolved. CDR1 and CDR2 (germline): MNHEY, SMNVEV (reference sequence). V was clipped by 6 bases and J by 0 bases, with 15 bases between them. CDR3 length: 16 amino acids. The CDR3 loop is CASSFQSPPSNQPQHF. CDR3 coding DNA: TGTGCCAGCAGCTTCCAGTCGCCCCCTAGCAATCAGCCCCAGCATTTT.

The CDR3 region is CASSLRDRGRGGANVLTF. For the CDR3, the DNA is TGTGCCAGCAGTTTACGGGACAGGGGGCGCGGTGGGGCCAACGTCCTGACTTTC. The J gene is TRBJ2-6, the V gene TRBV28; the match to TRBD1 covers 12 bases. The CDR3 runs to 18 residues. Germline V lookup: CDR1 MDHEN, CDR2 SYDVKM. V gave up 2 bases and J gave up 3 bases; unmatched junction bases: 5.